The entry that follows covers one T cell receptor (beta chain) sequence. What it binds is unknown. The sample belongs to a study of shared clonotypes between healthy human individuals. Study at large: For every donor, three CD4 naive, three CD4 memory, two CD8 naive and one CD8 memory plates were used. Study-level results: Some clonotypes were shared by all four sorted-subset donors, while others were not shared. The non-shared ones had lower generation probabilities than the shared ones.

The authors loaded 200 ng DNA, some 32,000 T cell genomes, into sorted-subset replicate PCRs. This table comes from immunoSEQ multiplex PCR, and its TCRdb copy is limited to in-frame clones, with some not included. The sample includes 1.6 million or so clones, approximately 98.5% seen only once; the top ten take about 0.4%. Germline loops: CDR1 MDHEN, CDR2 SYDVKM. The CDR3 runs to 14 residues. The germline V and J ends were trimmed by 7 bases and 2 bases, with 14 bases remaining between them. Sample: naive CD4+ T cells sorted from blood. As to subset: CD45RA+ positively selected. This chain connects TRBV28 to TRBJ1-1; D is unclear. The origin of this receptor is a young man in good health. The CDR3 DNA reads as TGTGCCAGCACCCCGTGGGGTGGTAACACTGAAGCTTTCTTT. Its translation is CASTPWGGNTEAFF.